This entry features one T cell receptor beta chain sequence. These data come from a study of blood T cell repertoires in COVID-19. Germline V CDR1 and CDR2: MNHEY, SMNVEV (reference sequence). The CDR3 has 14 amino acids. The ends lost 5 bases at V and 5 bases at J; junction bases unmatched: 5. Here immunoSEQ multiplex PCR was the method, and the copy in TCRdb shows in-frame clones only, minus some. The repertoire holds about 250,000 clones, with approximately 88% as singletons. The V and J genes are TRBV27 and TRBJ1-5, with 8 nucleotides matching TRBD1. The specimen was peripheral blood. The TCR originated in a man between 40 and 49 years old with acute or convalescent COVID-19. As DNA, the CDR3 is TGTGCCAGCAGTAACAGGGGGGCACATCAGCCCCAGCATTTT. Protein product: CASSNRGAHQPQHF.